This T cell receptor (beta chain) was recovered during a study of control samples from healthy donors and cancer patients. The protocol was immunoSEQ multiplex PCR, while the TCRdb copy is restricted to in-frame clones and leaves out a portion. This repertoire shows over 80,000 clones, roughly 91% found once; its top ten account for 15% to 19%. The CDR3 loop spans 14 amino acids. Trimming removed 11 bases from V and 7 bases from J; junction bases left unmatched: 8. Per germline, CDR1 LNHDA and CDR2 SQIVND (reference sequence). The sequence was obtained from a man aged 30 to 45 in good health. The chain combines TRBV19 with TRBJ2-2, with TRBD1 identical over 12 bases. Sequencing was done on a sample of blood. The CDR3 DNA sequence: TGTGCCGTCCGGGACAGGGGGCCCGACGGGGAGCTGTTTTTT. Residues: CAVRDRGPDGELFF.